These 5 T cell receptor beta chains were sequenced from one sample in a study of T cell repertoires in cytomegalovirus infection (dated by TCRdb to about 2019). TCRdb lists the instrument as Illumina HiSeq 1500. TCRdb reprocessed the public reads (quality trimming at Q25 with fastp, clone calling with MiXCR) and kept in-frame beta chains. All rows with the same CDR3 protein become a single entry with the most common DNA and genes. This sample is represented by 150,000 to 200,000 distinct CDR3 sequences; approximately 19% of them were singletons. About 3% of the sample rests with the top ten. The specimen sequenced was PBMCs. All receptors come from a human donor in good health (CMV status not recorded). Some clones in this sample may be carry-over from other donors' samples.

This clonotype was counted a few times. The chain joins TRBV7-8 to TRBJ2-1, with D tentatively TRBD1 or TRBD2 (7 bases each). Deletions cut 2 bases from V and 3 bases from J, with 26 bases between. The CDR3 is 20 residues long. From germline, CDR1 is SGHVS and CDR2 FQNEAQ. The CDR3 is CASSLPQGFVGGHSYNEQFF. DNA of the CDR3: TGTGCCAGCAGCTTACCACAGGGGTTCGTGGGAGGGCATAGCTACAATGAGCAGTTCTTC.

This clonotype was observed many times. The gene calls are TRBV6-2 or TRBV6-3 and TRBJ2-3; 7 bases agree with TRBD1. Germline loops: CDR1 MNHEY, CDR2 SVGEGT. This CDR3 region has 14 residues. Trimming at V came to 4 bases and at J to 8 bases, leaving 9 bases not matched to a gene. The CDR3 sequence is CASSSGTAQGTQYF. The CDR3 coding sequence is TGTGCCAGCAGTTCCGGGACAGCACAGGGTACGCAGTATTTT.

The CDR3 coding sequence is TGTGCCAGCAGCCCGAAGGACGGGGAGCTGTTTTTT. This translates into CASSPKDGELFF. The chain carries TRBV7-9 and TRBJ2-2; D is undetermined. In germline, CDR1 is SEHNR, CDR2 FQNEAQ (reference sequence). This CDR3 contains 12 residues. V dropped 5 bases and J dropped 7 bases, with 8 bases sitting between them.

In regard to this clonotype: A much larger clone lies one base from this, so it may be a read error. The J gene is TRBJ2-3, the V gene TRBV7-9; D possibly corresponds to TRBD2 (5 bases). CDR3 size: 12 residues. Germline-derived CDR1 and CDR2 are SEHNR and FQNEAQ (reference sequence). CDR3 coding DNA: TGTGTCAGCAGCTTTCCCAGCGAGGACTCGTATTTT. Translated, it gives CVSSFPSEDSYF.

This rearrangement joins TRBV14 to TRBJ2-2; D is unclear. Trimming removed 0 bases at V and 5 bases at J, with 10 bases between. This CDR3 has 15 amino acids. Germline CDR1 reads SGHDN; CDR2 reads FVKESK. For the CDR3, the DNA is TGTGCCAGCAGCCAAGAGACCGGGTGGACCGGGGAGCTGTTTTTT. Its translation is CASSQETGWTGELFF.